The rows below give T cell receptor beta chains drawn from one sample of a study of blood T cell repertoires in COVID-19. Using immunoSEQ multiplex PCR, the repertoire was profiled, and TCRdb retains in-frame clones only, with some absent. The sample holds 130,000 to 150,000 clones; 88% are singletons and the top ten take 2.3%. The material sequenced was peripheral blood. These receptors came from a human donor in a cohort sampled during active COVID-19. CDR3s include the opening cysteine and the closing phenylalanine or tryptophan. A D gene is named only where the DNA matches it firmly. A row's size may be missing; if present it is once, few, many or a size class.

V	J	D	length	size	DNA	CDR3
TRBV4-2	TRBJ2-7	TRBD2	16	NA	TGTGCCAGCAGCCCACAGACTAGCGGGGGAGTCTACGAGCAGTACTTC	CASSPQTSGGVYEQYF
TRBV6-2/TRBV6-3	TRBJ2-1	TRBD1	14	NA	TGTGCCAGCAGTTACTTTGACAGGGAGAATGAGCAGTTCTTC	CASSYFDRENEQFF
TRBV27	TRBJ2-5	TRBD1	16	NA	TGTGCCAGCAGTTTATCCCCGGGACAGGGGCCGGAGACCCAGTACTTC	CASSLSPGQGPETQYF
TRBV6-1	TRBJ1-1	NA	14	few	TGTGCCAGCAGTGAATTGCAAGCGAGCACTGAAGCTTTCTTT	CASSELQASTEAFF
TRBV9	TRBJ2-5	TRBD2	13	NA	TGTGCCAGCAGCCGAGCGGGGCAAGAGACCCAGTACTTC	CASSRAGQETQYF
TRBV14	TRBJ2-1	TRBD2	17	NA	TGTGCCAGCAGGCGACTAGCGGAGGATGCATTCTACAATGAGCAGTTCTTC	CASRRLAEDAFYNEQFF
TRBV11-2	TRBJ1-2	NA	13	once	TGTGCCAGCAGCTTAGAGGGTCTAGGTGGCTACACCTTC	CASSLEGLGGYTF
TRBV19	TRBJ1-1	NA	13	NA	TGTGCCAGTAGTCAGGGGACGCGCACTGAAGCTTTCTTT	CASSQGTRTEAFF
TRBV5-5	TRBJ2-3	TRBD2	17	once	TGTGCCAGCAGCCCGGGGGCTAGCGGGAGTGGGGCAGATACGCAGTATTTT	CASSPGASGSGADTQYF
TRBV18	TRBJ2-7	NA	15	NA	TGTGCCAGCTCACCAGGAGAAGCTAGGATCTACGAGCAGTACTTC	CASSPGEARIYEQYF
TRBV7-2	TRBJ2-5	NA	15	NA	TGTGCCAGCAGCTTACGGAGGGGTCGACAAGAGACCCAGTACTTC	CASSLRRGRQETQYF
TRBV11-2	TRBJ1-5	TRBD1	16	NA	TGTGCCAGCAGCATTAACAACCCAGGGGGCAGTCAGCCCCAGCATTTT	CASSINNPGGSQPQHF
TRBV6-5	TRBJ2-7	NA	12	NA	TGTGCCAGCAGTTACTCGACTAGCGAGCAGTACTTC	CASSYSTSEQYF
TRBV2	TRBJ1-4	TRBD1	15	NA	TGTGCCAGCAGTGGAACAGGGGGCGCGGGGGAAAAACTGTTTTTT	CASSGTGGAGEKLFF
TRBV4-3	TRBJ2-1	NA	14	NA	TGCGCCAGCAGCCGAGAGCTCCGGGTCAACGAGCAGTTCTTC	CASSRELRVNEQFF
TRBV6-5	TRBJ2-3	TRBD1	14	NA	TGTGCCAGCAGTAGCAGGGGGCGCGAAGATACGCAGTATTTT	CASSSRGREDTQYF
TRBV5-1	TRBJ2-5	TRBD2	16	NA	TGCGCCAGCAGCGGGAGAGCCAGCGGGGGGCGGGAGACCCAGTACTTC	CASSGRASGGRETQYF
TRBV28	TRBJ1-6	NA	16	NA	TGTGCCAGCATCACTCGGACAAGAAAGTCCAATTCACCCCTCCACTTT	CASITRTRKSNSPLHF
TRBV7-9	TRBJ2-7	NA	14	NA	TGTGCCAGCAGCGCCGCGGGACCTTCTAACGAGCAGTACTTC	CASSAAGPSNEQYF
TRBV19	TRBJ2-3	NA	17	NA	TGTGCCAGTAGTATTGGGGGGAGTGGAGGGAGCACAGATACGCAGTATTTT	CASSIGGSGGSTDTQYF
TRBV28	TRBJ1-1	NA	11	NA	TGTGCCAGCATGGAGGGATCGGAAGCTTTCTTT	CASMEGSEAFF
TRBV29-1	TRBJ2-7	NA	15	NA	TGCAGCGTGGAAACGGAGGGGGAGGGCCGGTACGAGCAGTACTTC	CSVETEGEGRYEQYF
TRBV5-6	TRBJ1-2	NA	14	few	TGTGCCAGCAGCTTGAACAGGGTGACCTATGGCTACACCTTC	CASSLNRVTYGYTF
TRBV7-2	TRBJ1-6	TRBD1	15	NA	TGTGCCAGCAGCTCCAGGACAGGGGGAGGGTCACCCCTCCACTTT	CASSSRTGGGSPLHF
TRBV4-3	TRBJ1-4	NA	14	NA	TGCGCCAGCAGCCCCGGCTGGGCCGATGAAAAACTGTTTTTT	CASSPGWADEKLFF
TRBV30	TRBJ1-2	NA	14	NA	TGTGCCTGGACAGGATACGCTACTAACTATGGCTACACCTTC	CAWTGYATNYGYTF
TRBV11-3	TRBJ2-1	TRBD2	15	NA	TGTGCCAGCAGCTTACTAGCGGGGGATAGGAGTGAGCAGTTCTTC	CASSLLAGDRSEQFF
TRBV6-5	TRBJ2-3	NA	14	NA	TGTGCCAGCAGTTACGATCCGGTCACAGATACGCAGTATTTT	CASSYDPVTDTQYF
TRBV24-1	TRBJ2-3	TRBD1	13	NA	TGTGCCACCCGACAGGGGGCTAAGGATACGCAGTATTTT	CATRQGAKDTQYF
TRBV5-4	TRBJ2-2	TRBD2	16	NA	TGTGCCAGCAGCCCTATTGGGGGGGAGAACACCGGGGAGCTGTTTTTT	CASSPIGGENTGELFF
TRBV7-9	TRBJ2-1	NA	15	NA	TGTGCCAGCAGCCGTTTAGGAAGACAGTTTAATGAGCAGTTCTTC	CASSRLGRQFNEQFF
TRBV5-1	TRBJ2-1	TRBD2	17	NA	TGCGCCAGCAGCCTAAGGACTAGCGGGGAATACTACAATGAGCAGTTCTTC	CASSLRTSGEYYNEQFF
TRBV4-1	TRBJ1-6	NA	15	NA	TGCGCCAGCAGCCAGGGAAACCAGGGTAATTCACCCCTCCACTTT	CASSQGNQGNSPLHF
TRBV5-5	TRBJ2-7	TRBD1	15	once	TGTGCCAGCAGCCTTGGACAGGGGATTACCTACGAGCAGTACTTC	CASSLGQGITYEQYF
TRBV29-1	TRBJ1-1	NA	16	NA	TGCAGCGTTGAAGGCCTGGGACTTCCGATGAACACTGAAGCTTTCTTT	CSVEGLGLPMNTEAFF
TRBV7-8	TRBJ1-2	TRBD1	17	few	TGTGCCAGCAGCTTATATCCGGTTAGGGACAGGGTCTATGGCTACACCTTC	CASSLYPVRDRVYGYTF
TRBV18	TRBJ2-3	NA	15	NA	TGTGCCAGCTCACCAAATCCAGGAGGGGCAGATACGCAGTATTTT	CASSPNPGGADTQYF
TRBV5-6	TRBJ2-7	TRBD1	13	once	TGTGCCAGCAGCTGGGACAGAACCTACGAGCAGTACTTC	CASSWDRTYEQYF
TRBV5-1	TRBJ1-1	NA	13	NA	TGCGCCAGCAGCCTAGGGGCGGACACTGAAGCTTTCTTT	CASSLGADTEAFF
TRBV19	TRBJ2-1	NA	17	NA	TGTGCCAGTAGTATAGAGTGGCGGGGAAGCTCCTACAATGAGCAGTTCTTC	CASSIEWRGSSYNEQFF
TRBV28	TRBJ2-2	NA	14	NA	TGTGCCAGCAGTTTGGGACTTATTTTCGGGGAGCTGTTTTTT	CASSLGLIFGELFF
TRBV2	TRBJ2-1	NA	16	NA	TGTGCCAGCAGTGAAGGAGCAGGGGTAAAGGCCAATGAGCAGTTCTTC	CASSEGAGVKANEQFF
TRBV10-2	TRBJ2-7	TRBD1	15	few	TGCGCCAGCAGTGAGACAGGGGTCGTTCCCTACGAGCAGTACTTC	CASSETGVVPYEQYF
TRBV7-3	TRBJ2-3	TRBD1	13	NA	TGTGCCAGCAGCAGACAGGGTTCAGATACGCAGTATTTT	CASSRQGSDTQYF
TRBV5-1	TRBJ2-1	NA	11	NA	TGCGCCAGCAGCTCGAGATCTGGGCAGTTCTTC	CASSSRSGQFF
TRBV7-2	TRBJ2-2	NA	14	NA	TGTGCCAGCAGCGTAGGACACGGCACCGGGGAGCTGTTTTTT	CASSVGHGTGELFF
TRBV11-3	TRBJ2-7	TRBD2	15	NA	TGTGCCAGCAGTCGGCGCGGGGGGGCGTCGGGCGAGCAGTACTTC	CASSRRGGASGEQYF
TRBV7-3	TRBJ2-3	NA	14	NA	TGTGCCAGCAGCTTAAAGGGGTGGGGAGATACGCAGTATTTT	CASSLKGWGDTQYF
TRBV6-5	TRBJ2-3	NA	12	NA	TGTGCCAGCAACGGGTACACAGATACGCAGTATTTT	CASNGYTDTQYF
TRBV6-2/TRBV6-3	TRBJ2-1	NA	16	NA	TGTGCCAGCAGTTACCAAGCGGGCGTCTACCGTGGTGAGCAGTTCTTC	CASSYQAGVYRGEQFF
TRBV7-6	TRBJ2-3	TRBD2	17	NA	TGTGCCAGCAGCTTCGGCCAGCGGGGGCCCCAGACAGATACGCAGTATTTT	CASSFGQRGPQTDTQYF
TRBV27	TRBJ1-6	NA	16	NA	TGTGCCAGCAGTTTGCGGCAGGGCCAATTAAATTCACCCCTCCACTTT	CASSLRQGQLNSPLHF
TRBV6-5	TRBJ1-5	NA	12	NA	TGTGCCAGCAGTTACGGTGCCGGAGCCCAGCATTTT	CASSYGAGAQHF
TRBV4-2	TRBJ2-7	TRBD2	18	NA	TGTGCCAGCAGCCAAGTTGAGACTAGCGTCCTGAGCTCCTACGAGCAGTACTTC	CASSQVETSVLSSYEQYF
TRBV6-5	TRBJ2-7	TRBD1	14	NA	TGTGCCAGCAGTTACAGACAGGGGGCGAACGAGCAGTACTTC	CASSYRQGANEQYF
TRBV19	TRBJ1-6	TRBD1	17	NA	TGTGCCAGTAGTCCAAGGACAGGGGGGCGATATAATTCACCCCTCCACTTT	CASSPRTGGRYNSPLHF
TRBV11-2	TRBJ2-1	TRBD1	15	NA	TGTGCCAGCAGCCGAGGACAGGGGAGGTACAATGAGCAGTTCTTC	CASSRGQGRYNEQFF
TRBV5-5	TRBJ2-7	NA	14	NA	TGTGCCAGCAGCCTGGACGGGAGCTCCTACGAGCAGTACTTC	CASSLDGSSYEQYF
TRBV5-8	TRBJ1-1	NA	14	NA	TGTGCCAGCAGCTTATGGGGGCGAAACACTGAAGCTTTCTTT	CASSLWGRNTEAFF
TRBV5-1	TRBJ1-1	NA	15	once	TGCGCCAGCAGCTTTTCCAGGGCCCAGAACACTGAAGCTTTCTTT	CASSFSRAQNTEAFF